The 10 T cell receptor beta chains presented below share a single source sample, sequenced in a study of persistence of HIV-infected CD4 T cells. Antigen specificity for these receptors is unknown. Cells were stimulated with overlapping HIV-1 Gag 15-mer peptides. CD40L/CD69 double-negative CD45RO-high memory CD4+ T cells were collected. Sequencing used immunoSEQ version 4 in survey mode. Using immunoSEQ multiplex PCR, the repertoire was profiled, and TCRdb retains in-frame clones only, with some absent. This sample carries about 36,000 clones, 75% to 85% of them seen once, and the ten largest clones take 0.97%. Sample: cultured CD4+ T cells from PBMCs, taken from a patient who received antiretroviral therapy. These receptors all stem from an adult with HIV. The donor label of this sample is uncertain.

The chain links TRBV24-1 to TRBJ1-5; maybe TRBD1 (5 bases). Germline CDR1 KGHDR, CDR2 SFDVKD. Trimming took off 7 bases at V and 2 bases at J, with 17 bases between the two ends. This CDR3 is 16 amino acids long. The CDR3 protein is CATSQTRLGGNQPQHF. The DNA for the CDR3 is TGTGCCACCAGCCAAACCAGGTTGGGGGGCAATCAGCCCCAGCATTTT.

V gene TRBV13 combines with J gene TRBJ1-2, with D possibly TRBD1 on 6 matching bases. The CDR3 consists of 15 residues. Germline V gives CDR1 PRHDT, CDR2 FYEKMQ (reference sequence). Trimming removed 1 base from V and 2 bases from J, with 11 bases in between. Here the CDR3 DNA reads TGTGCCAGCAGCTTAGTCCGGGGGCCAAACTATGGCTACACCTTC. Amino acids: CASSLVRGPNYGYTF.

The J gene is TRBJ1-4, the V gene TRBV7-9; 9 bases match TRBD1. Per germline, CDR1 SEHNR and CDR2 FQNEAQ (reference sequence). This CDR3 region has 15 residues. V dropped 7 bases and J dropped 6; count of bases not matched to a gene: 9. In DNA, the CDR3 is TGTGCCAGCATAGCTTCGGGGACAGGGCATGAAAAACTGTTTTTT. Protein sequence: CASIASGTGHEKLFF.

This clone came up a few times. The genes are TRBV2 and TRBJ1-1, with D uncertain. The CDR3 loop spans 15 amino acids. The germline V gene encodes CDR1 SNHLY and CDR2 FYNNEI. Deletions cut 2 bases from V and 3 bases from J, with 13 bases between. The CDR3 nucleotides are TGTGCCAGCAGTGAAACGGCAGGTAGGGACACTGAAGCTTTCTTT. Protein: CASSETAGRDTEAFF.

The chain employs TRBV27 and TRBJ1-1; TRBD1 aligns across 7 bases. The CDR3 spans 13 residues. Germline assignment: CDR1 MNHEY and CDR2 SMNVEV (reference sequence). Germline trimming cut 4 bases from V and 1 base from J; bases unmatched to any gene: 0. The CDR3 spells CASSYRGNTEAFF. Here the CDR3 DNA reads TGTGCCAGCAGTTACAGGGGGAACACTGAAGCTTTCTTT.

A single count supports this clone. The V gene is TRBV10-3, the J gene TRBJ1-3; D is unresolved. V lost 11 bases and J 0 bases, leaving 8 bases between the germline ends. The germline V gene encodes CDR1 ENHRY and CDR2 SYGVKD. The CDR3 has 12 residues. DNA for the CDR3: TGTGCCGGGTCCGCCTCTGGAAACACCATATATTTT. Protein product: CAGSASGNTIYF.

There are a few counts of this clone. V is TRBV29-1 and J is TRBJ1-2, with 9 nucleotides matching TRBD1. In germline, CDR1 is SQVTM, CDR2 ANQGSEA. V lost 7 bases, J lost 3 bases, and 9 bases stayed unmatched. There are 14 residues in the CDR3. CDR3 residues: CSGGTGNLYYGYTF. The CDR3 nucleotides are TGCAGCGGGGGGACAGGGAACCTTTACTATGGCTACACCTTC.

This chain uses TRBV7-8 with TRBJ1-5; 9 nucleotides agree with TRBD1. This CDR3 contains 16 residues. The V segment lost 1 base and the J segment 7 bases; nucleotides outside the gene matches: 8. Germline CDR1 SGHVS, CDR2 FQNEAQ. CDR3 coding DNA: TGTGCCAGCAGCTTAGGGACAGGGGTTCTCGAACAGCCCCAGCATTTT. Amino acids: CASSLGTGVLEQPQHF.

The chain combines TRBV27 with TRBJ2-1, with TRBD2 matching 12 bases. The CDR3 is made up of 16 amino acids. CDR1 is MNHEY and CDR2 is SMNVEV in the germline V gene (reference sequence). Trimming removed 3 bases from V and 1 base from J; junction bases left unmatched: 1. For the CDR3, the DNA is TGTGCCAGCAGTTTCCTAGCGGGGGGGTCCTACAATGAGCAGTTCTTC. It encodes CASSFLAGGSYNEQFF.

The J gene is TRBJ1-3, the V gene TRBV28; tentative D call: TRBD1 (5 bases). V was shortened by 8 bases and J by 2 bases, with 10 bases between the two germline ends. This CDR3 has 13 amino acids. Per germline, CDR1 MDHEN and CDR2 SYDVKM. The CDR3 sequence is CASARGAGNTIYF. The CDR3 bases are TGTGCCAGCGCACGGGGGGCTGGAAACACCATATATTTT.